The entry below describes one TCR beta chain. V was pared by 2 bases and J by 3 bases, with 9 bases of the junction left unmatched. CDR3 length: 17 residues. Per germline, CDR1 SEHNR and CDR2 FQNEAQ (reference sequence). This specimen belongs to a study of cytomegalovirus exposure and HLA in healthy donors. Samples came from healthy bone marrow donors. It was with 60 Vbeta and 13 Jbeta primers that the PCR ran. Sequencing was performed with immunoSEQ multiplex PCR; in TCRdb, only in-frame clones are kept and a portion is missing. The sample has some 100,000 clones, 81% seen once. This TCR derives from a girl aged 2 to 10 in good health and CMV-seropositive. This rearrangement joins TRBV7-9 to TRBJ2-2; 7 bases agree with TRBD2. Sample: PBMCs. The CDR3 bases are TGTGCCAGCAGCTTACGGCCCGGGGGAGGGGACACCGGGGAGCTGTTTTTT. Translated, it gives CASSLRPGGGDTGELFF.